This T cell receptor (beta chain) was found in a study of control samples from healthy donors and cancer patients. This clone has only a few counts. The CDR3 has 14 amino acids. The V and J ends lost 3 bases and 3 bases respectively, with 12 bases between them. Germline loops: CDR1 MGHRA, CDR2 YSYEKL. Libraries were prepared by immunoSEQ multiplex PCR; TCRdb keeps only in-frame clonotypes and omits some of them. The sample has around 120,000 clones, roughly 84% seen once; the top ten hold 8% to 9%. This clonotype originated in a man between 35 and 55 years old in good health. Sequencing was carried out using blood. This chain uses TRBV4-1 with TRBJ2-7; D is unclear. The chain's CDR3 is CASSQADLGYEQYF. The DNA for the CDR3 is TGCGCCAGCAGCCAGGCCGATCTAGGCTACGAGCAGTACTTC.